The present TCR beta chain was sequenced within a study of T-cell memory formation after mild COVID-19. Study-level results: The SARS-CoV-2 specificity of second-wave clones reaching peak at day 37 remained unverified. Pre-infection memory contained some responding clones, which suggested that cross-reactive memory had joined.

TCRdb recomputed calls from the 5' RACE reads with MiXCR, one row per CDR3 protein. The sample yields some 130,000 distinct CDR3 sequences, 15% to 20% seen once. Looked up from germline, CDR1 is KGHDR and CDR2 is SFDVKD. This CDR3 is built from 18 residues. V lost 2 bases, J lost 4 bases, and 11 bases stayed unmatched. On this clonotype itself: The antigen remains undetermined.

Input material: PBMCs or a T cell subset sorted from them (not recorded which). The chain recombines TRBV24-1 with TRBJ2-2, with TRBD2 identical over 8 bases. This receptor was obtained from a man younger than 35 who had mild COVID-19 (a few samples of this study predate the infection). Cell type and time point are not known. CDR3 coding DNA: TGTGCCACCAGTGATTCCAACACCTTCGGGGGGGCCACCGGGGAGCTGTTTTTT. Translation gives CATSDSNTFGGATGELFF.